These 20 T cell receptor beta chains share one sample of origin, sequenced in a study of glioma-infiltrating T cells after dendritic cell vaccination. Repertoires were generated with immunoSEQ multiplex PCR, while TCRdb's copy carries only in-frame clones and drops some. Among fewer than 85,000 clones listed, over 75% were seen once. Indicated time point: after dendritic cell vaccination, including at tumor progression/relapse. The sequencing used blood, collected after dendritic cell vaccination. These receptors originate from a human donor with glioblastoma.

This chain uses TRBV11-3 with TRBJ1-2, with D tentatively TRBD1 (6 bases). The CDR3 has 15 amino acids. Germline loops: CDR1 SGHNT, CDR2 YENEEA. Trimming removed 4 bases at V and 1 base at J, with 13 bases between. The CDR3 bases are TGTGCCAGCAGCTCGCGGACAGAGGGTAACTATGGCTACACCTTC. Translating it yields CASSSRTEGNYGYTF.

The genes are TRBV6-4 and TRBJ2-3; 9 bases fit TRBD2. V trimming: 4 bases; J trimming: 6 bases; junction bases outside the gene matches: 11. The CDR3 covers 16 residues. From germline, CDR1 is MRHNA and CDR2 SNTAGT. The CDR3 reads CASSVGSGGLPDTQYF. CDR3 sequence (DNA): TGTGCCAGCAGTGTTGGTAGCGGGGGCCTCCCCGATACGCAGTATTTT.

The chain is built from TRBV27 and TRBJ2-1; the match to TRBD1 covers 10 bases. Losses at the gene ends were 7 bases for V and 4 bases for J; bases not matched to a gene: 7. The CDR3 covers 15 residues. The V gene's germline CDR1 is MNHEY and CDR2 SMNVEV (reference sequence). The CDR3 here is CASKGQGGKYNEQFF. The CDR3 coding sequence is TGTGCCAGCAAAGGACAGGGGGGGAAATACAATGAGCAGTTCTTC.

This sequence joins TRBV4-2 and TRBJ2-3, with 9 bases fitting TRBD2. The CDR3 totals 16 residues. The ends lost 6 bases at V and 2 bases at J; junction bases unmatched: 9. Germline lookup yields CDR1 LGHNA and CDR2 YNFKEQ. The chain's CDR3 is CASSSRASGDTDTQYF. CDR3 DNA sequence: TGTGCCAGCAGTTCAAGGGCTAGCGGGGACACAGATACGCAGTATTTT.

The V and J genes are TRBV5-1 and TRBJ2-3, with 13 bases fitting TRBD2. Germline CDR1 is SGHRS and CDR2 is YFSETQ. V was clipped by 4 bases and J by 1 base; unmatched bases: 3. CDR3 length: 16 residues. The CDR3 reads CASSALAGGGTDTQYF. In DNA form, the CDR3 reads TGCGCCAGCAGCGCACTAGCGGGGGGGGGCACAGATACGCAGTATTTT.

The chain recombines TRBV5-1 with TRBJ2-5; 13 positions match TRBD2. Germline CDR1 is SGHRS and CDR2 is YFSETQ. The CDR3 runs 17 residues. The J segment lost 4 bases and the V segment lost 5 bases, leaving 11 bases of the junction unmatched. The CDR3 reads CASSSLAGGPEGETQYF. The CDR3 DNA reads TGCGCCAGCAGTTCACTAGCGGGGGGGCCTGAAGGAGAGACCCAGTACTTC.

Only one count was recorded for this clone. The V call is TRBV29-1, the J call TRBJ2-3; 8 nucleotides align to TRBD1. CDR1 is SQVTM, CDR2 ANQGSEA, per germline. V shed 0 bases, J shed 4 bases, and the junction held 12 bases outside the gene matches. The CDR3 is made up of 17 amino acids. The CDR3 bases are TGCAGCGTTGAAGACCTTAATTCGGACAGGGAATCAGATACGCAGTATTTT. It encodes CSVEDLNSDRESDTQYF.

V gene TRBV7-9 combines with J gene TRBJ2-5, with TRBD1 identical over 7 bases. From germline, CDR1 is SEHNR and CDR2 FQNEAQ (reference sequence). V shed 5 bases and J 0 bases; nucleotides not matched to a gene: 3. The CDR3 consists of 14 residues. The CDR3 protein is CASSRDSNQETQYF. The CDR3, as DNA: TGTGCCAGCAGCCGGGACAGCAACCAAGAGACCCAGTACTTC.

V and J are TRBV7-8 and TRBJ2-4, with D unresolved. The CDR3 totals 13 residues. The ends were cut back, 5 bases at V and 3 bases at J, with 8 bases in the middle. Germline assignment: CDR1 SGHVS and CDR2 FQNEAQ. The CDR3 bases are TGTGCCAGCAGCCGGAGTGACAAAAACATTCAGTACTTC. Translation gives CASSRSDKNIQYF.

V and J are TRBV9 and TRBJ1-5; D is perhaps TRBD1 (6 bases). The germline CDR1 and CDR2 sequences are SGDLS and YYNGEE. V was shortened by 0 bases and J by 5 bases, with 9 bases between the two germline ends. This CDR3 region has 14 residues. CDR3: CASSVDRDDQPQHF. CDR3 nucleotides: TGTGCCAGCAGCGTAGACAGGGACGATCAGCCCCAGCATTTT.

This chain links TRBV2 with TRBJ1-3; D uncertain. The CDR3 covers 17 residues. V dropped 4 bases and J dropped 0 bases, with 16 bases sitting between them. The germline V gene encodes CDR1 SNHLY and CDR2 FYNNEI. CDR3 sequence (DNA): TGTGCCAGCAGTGCCATATATGGCAGAACCTCTGGAAACACCATATATTTT. Protein: CASSAIYGRTSGNTIYF.

V usage is TRBV7-8 and J usage is TRBJ2-3, with 11 bases lining up with TRBD2. With V trimmed by 5 bases and J by 0 bases, 10 bases remained unmatched. CDR3 length: 18 amino acids. CDR1 and CDR2 from the germline V gene are SGHVS and FQNEAQ. DNA of the CDR3: TGTGCCAGCAGCCCCCTCGGGGGACTAGCGGCCAGCACAGATACGCAGTATTTT. This encodes CASSPLGGLAASTDTQYF.

V gene TRBV6-6 combines with J gene TRBJ2-1; 7 bases match TRBD2. The CDR3 consists of 15 residues. Germline V gene sequence: CDR1 MNHNY, CDR2 SVGAGI (reference sequence). Unmatched junction bases numbered 7, after V lost 2 bases and J lost 6 bases. The CDR3 DNA reads as TGTGCCAGCAGTTACCTGGCTAGCGGACCCAATGAGCAGTTCTTC. Residues: CASSYLASGPNEQFF.

This clone was counted a few times. CDR3 in amino acids: CASSFGDRGAYGYTF. CDR3 nucleotides: TGTGCCAGCAGCTTTGGGGACAGGGGCGCCTATGGCTACACCTTC. The genes are TRBV7-2 and TRBJ1-2, with TRBD1 matching over 10 bases. The V and J ends lost 3 bases and 4 bases, in that order; junction bases with no gene match: 5. The CDR3 length is 15 residues. Per germline, CDR1 SGHTA and CDR2 FQGNSA.

The rearrangement joins TRBV30 to TRBJ1-5; D remains unclear. The V end was cut by 1 base, the J end by 5 bases, with 12 bases between. Germline CDR1 GTSNPN, CDR2 SVGIG (reference sequence). CDR3 length: 14 amino acids. The chain's CDR3 is CAWSAGFGDQPQHF. The DNA for the CDR3 is TGTGCCTGGAGTGCGGGGTTTGGAGATCAGCCCCAGCATTTT.

The rearrangement uses TRBV14 and TRBJ2-3, with D possibly TRBD2 on 5 matching bases. The CDR3 consists of 17 residues. The germline V gene encodes CDR1 SGHDN and CDR2 FVKESK. Trimming shortened V by 0 bases and J by 5 bases, and 18 bases separated the two germline ends. CDR3 loop: CASSQDGVGGPGDTQYF. The CDR3, as DNA: TGTGCCAGCAGCCAAGACGGGGTGGGCGGGCCCGGAGATACGCAGTATTTT.

The genes are TRBV5-1 and TRBJ1-1; 10 bases map to TRBD1. With 3 bases clipped from V and 1 base from J, the junction kept 3 bases outside the gene matches. Germline V gene sequence: CDR1 SGHRS, CDR2 YFSETQ. The CDR3 spans 15 residues. In DNA form, the CDR3 reads TGCGCCAGCAGCTCTGACAGGGGGCGGAACACTGAAGCTTTCTTT. Its translation is CASSSDRGRNTEAFF.

The chain employs TRBV12-5 and TRBJ2-3; 9 bases match TRBD2. Looked up from germline, CDR1 is LGHNT and CDR2 is FRNRAP. The CDR3 has 13 residues. J gave up 2 bases and V 8 bases, and 2 bases lay outside the gene matches. CDR3 nucleotides: TGTGCTAGTAGACTAGCGGCCACAGATACGCAGTATTTT. As protein: CASRLAATDTQYF. Based on the CDR3 plus reference TRBV12-5 and TRBJ2-3, the full variable domain is DARVTQTPRHKVTEMGQEVTMRCQPILGHNTVFWYRQTMMQGLELLAYFRNRAPLDDSGMPKDRFSAEMPDATLATLKIQPSEPRDSAVYFCASRLAATDTQYFGPGTRLTVL.

The CDR3, as DNA: TGCAGTCCCCAGGCAGGGTCCGAGCAGTACTTC. Protein product: CSPQAGSEQYF. This rearrangement joins TRBV20-1 to TRBJ2-7, with D perhaps matching TRBD1 (5 bases). The CDR3 contains 11 residues. V was pared by 8 bases and J by 6 bases, with 14 bases between. Germline V lookup: CDR1 DFQATT, CDR2 SNEGSKA (reference sequence).

J is TRBJ2-7 and V is TRBV14; 9 nucleotides align to TRBD1. CDR1 and CDR2 (germline): SGHDN, FVKESK. V dropped 0 bases and J dropped 7; count of bases not matched to a gene: 7. The CDR3 sequence is 15 residues long. The CDR3 bases are TGTGCCAGCAGCCAAGACACCGGGACAGGGAATGAGCAGTACTTC. Residues: CASSQDTGTGNEQYF.